This T cell receptor (beta chain) was obtained from a study of neurological immune-mediated disorders. Each CDR3 protein is one row after TCRdb ran MiXCR on the 5' RACE reads. The repertoire includes 130,000 or so distinct CDR3 sequences, roughly 3.4% of them detected once, and 1.3% sits in the top ten. Germline V gives CDR1 SGHRS, CDR2 YFSETQ. Trimming cost V 4 bases and J 4 bases, with 13 bases left between them. The length of the CDR3 is 14 residues. This clonotype was picked up many times. The chain uses TRBV5-1 and TRBJ2-3; tentatively, D is TRBD2 (6 bases). Source material: PBMCs. This receptor was obtained from a woman in her twenties or thirties with multiple sclerosis. The CDR3 loop reads CASSQTSPADTQYF. In DNA, the CDR3 is TGCGCCAGCAGCCAGACTAGTCCCGCAGATACGCAGTATTTT. Together with reference TRBV5-1 and TRBJ2-3, the CDR3 gives the full variable domain: KAGVTQTPRYLIKTRGQQVTLSCSPISGHRSVSWYQQTPGQGLQFLFEYFSETQRNKGNFPGRFSGRQFSNSRSEMNVSTLELGDSALYLCASSQTSPADTQYFGPGTRLTVL.